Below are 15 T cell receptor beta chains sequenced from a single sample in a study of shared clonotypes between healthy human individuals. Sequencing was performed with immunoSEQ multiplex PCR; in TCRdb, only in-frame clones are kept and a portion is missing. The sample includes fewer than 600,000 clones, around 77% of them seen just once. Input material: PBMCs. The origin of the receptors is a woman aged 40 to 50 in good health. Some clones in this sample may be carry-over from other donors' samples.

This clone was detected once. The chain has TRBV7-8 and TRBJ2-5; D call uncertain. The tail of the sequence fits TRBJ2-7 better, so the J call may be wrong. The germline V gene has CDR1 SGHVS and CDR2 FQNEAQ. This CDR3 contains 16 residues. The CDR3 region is CASSLGTTTGAYEQYF. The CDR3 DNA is TGTGCCAGCAGCTTAGGGACGACAACTGGGGCCTACGAGCAGTACTTC.

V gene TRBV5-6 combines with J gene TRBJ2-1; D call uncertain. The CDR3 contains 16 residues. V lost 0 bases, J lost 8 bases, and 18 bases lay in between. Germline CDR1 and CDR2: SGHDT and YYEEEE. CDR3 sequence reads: CASSLVVAPNLDEQFF. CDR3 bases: TGTGCCAGCAGCTTGGTGGTGGCGCCGAATTTGGATGAGCAGTTCTTC.

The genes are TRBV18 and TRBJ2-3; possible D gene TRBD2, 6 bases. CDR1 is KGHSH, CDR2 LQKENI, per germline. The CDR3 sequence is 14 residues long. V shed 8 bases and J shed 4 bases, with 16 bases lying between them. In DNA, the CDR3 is TGTGCCAGCCAAAGGGAGGTGTTTCCAGATACGCAGTATTTT. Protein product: CASQREVFPDTQYF.

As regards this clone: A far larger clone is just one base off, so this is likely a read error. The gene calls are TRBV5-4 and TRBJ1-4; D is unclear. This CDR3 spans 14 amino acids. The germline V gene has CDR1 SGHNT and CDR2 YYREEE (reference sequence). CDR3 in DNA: TGTGCCAGCGGCTTGGCGGGCCGGAATGAAAAACTGTTTTTT. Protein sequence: CASGLAGRNEKLFF.

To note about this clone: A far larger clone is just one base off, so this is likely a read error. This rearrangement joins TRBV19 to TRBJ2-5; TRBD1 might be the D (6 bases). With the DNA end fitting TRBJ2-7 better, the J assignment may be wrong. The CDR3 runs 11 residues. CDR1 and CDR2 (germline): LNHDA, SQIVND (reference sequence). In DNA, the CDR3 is TGTGCCCGTAAGGACAGCTACGAGCAGTACTTC. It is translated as CARKDSYEQYF.

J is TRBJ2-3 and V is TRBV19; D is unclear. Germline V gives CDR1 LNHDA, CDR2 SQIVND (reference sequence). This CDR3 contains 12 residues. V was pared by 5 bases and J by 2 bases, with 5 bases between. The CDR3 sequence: CASSRVTDTQYF. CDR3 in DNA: TGTGCCAGTAGTCGAGTCACAGATACGCAGTATTTT.

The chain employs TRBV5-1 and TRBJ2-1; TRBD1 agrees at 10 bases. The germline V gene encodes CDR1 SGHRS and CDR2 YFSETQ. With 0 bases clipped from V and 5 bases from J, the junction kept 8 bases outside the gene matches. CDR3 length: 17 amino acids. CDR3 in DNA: TGCGCCAGCAGCTTGGCCCCGGTGGGGACAGGGGACAATGAGCAGTTCTTC. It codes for CASSLAPVGTGDNEQFF.

The CDR3 nucleotides read TGCAGCGTCCCTCGGGACAGGGTATCAGATACGCAGTATTTT. Amino acid sequence: CSVPRDRVSDTQYF. The chain couples TRBV29-1 to TRBJ2-3; 9 bases align to TRBD1. The CDR3 loop spans 14 amino acids. V was clipped by 6 bases and J by 4 bases; unmatched bases: 8. Germline assignment: CDR1 SQVTM and CDR2 ANQGSEA.

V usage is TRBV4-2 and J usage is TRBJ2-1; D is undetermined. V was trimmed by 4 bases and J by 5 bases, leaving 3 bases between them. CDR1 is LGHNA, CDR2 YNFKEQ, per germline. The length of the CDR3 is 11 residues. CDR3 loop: CASSRNNEQFF. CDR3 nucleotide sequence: TGTGCCAGCAGCCGGAACAATGAGCAGTTCTTC.

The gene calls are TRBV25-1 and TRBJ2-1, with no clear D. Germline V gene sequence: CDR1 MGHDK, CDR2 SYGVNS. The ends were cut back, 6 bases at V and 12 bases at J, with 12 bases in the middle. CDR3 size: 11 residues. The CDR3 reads CASSPGTGQFF. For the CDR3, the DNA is TGTGCCAGCAGCCCCGGAACTGGGCAGTTCTTC.

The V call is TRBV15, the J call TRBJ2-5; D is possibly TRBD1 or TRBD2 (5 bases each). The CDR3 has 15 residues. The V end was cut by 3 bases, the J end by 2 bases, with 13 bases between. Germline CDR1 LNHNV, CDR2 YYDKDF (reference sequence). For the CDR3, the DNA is TGTGCCACCAGCAGGGGGACCCGAGGACAAGAGACCCAGTACTTC. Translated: CATSRGTRGQETQYF.

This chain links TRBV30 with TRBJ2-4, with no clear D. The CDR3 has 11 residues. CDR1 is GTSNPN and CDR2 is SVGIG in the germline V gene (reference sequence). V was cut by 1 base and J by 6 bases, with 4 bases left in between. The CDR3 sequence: CAWSERNIQYF. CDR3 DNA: TGTGCCTGGAGTGAAAGAAACATTCAGTACTTC. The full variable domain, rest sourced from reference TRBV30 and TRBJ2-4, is SQTIHQWPATLVQPVGSPLSLECTVEGTSNPNLYWYRQAAGRGLQLLFYSVGIGQISSEVPQNLSASRPQDRQFILSSKKLLLSDSGFYLCAWSERNIQYFGAGTRLSVL.

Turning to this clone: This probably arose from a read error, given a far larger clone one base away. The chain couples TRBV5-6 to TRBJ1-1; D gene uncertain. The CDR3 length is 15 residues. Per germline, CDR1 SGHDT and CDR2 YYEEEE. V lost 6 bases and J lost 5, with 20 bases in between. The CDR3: CASIFLGLENTEAFF. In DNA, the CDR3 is TGTGCCAGCATCTTTTTAGGGTTGGAAAATACTGAAGCTTTCTTT.

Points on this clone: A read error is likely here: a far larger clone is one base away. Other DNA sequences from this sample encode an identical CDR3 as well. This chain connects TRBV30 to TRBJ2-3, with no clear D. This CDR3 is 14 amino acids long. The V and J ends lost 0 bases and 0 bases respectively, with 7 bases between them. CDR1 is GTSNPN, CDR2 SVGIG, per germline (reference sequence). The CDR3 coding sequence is TGTGCCTGGAGTGTCAGAGGAAGCACAGATACGCAGTATTTT. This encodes CAWSVRGSTDTQYF.

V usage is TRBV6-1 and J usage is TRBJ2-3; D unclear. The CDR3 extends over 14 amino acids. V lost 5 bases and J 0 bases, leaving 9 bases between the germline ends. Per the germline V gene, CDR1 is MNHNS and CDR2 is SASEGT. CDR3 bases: TGTGCCAGCAGTCCCTTGGCTAGCACAGATACGCAGTATTTT. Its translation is CASSPLASTDTQYF.